The 26 T cell receptor beta chains given below trace back to one sample, sequenced in a study of T cell responses to AZD1222 COVID-19 vaccine. Method: immunoSEQ multiplex PCR; TCRdb's copy keeps in-frame clones and lacks some. The sample includes around 130,000 clones, more than 70% of them seen just once. Here the sequenced sample was peripheral blood, taken on day 0 of AZD1222 vaccination. The source of these receptors is an adult in good health.

This clone has only one observation. The chain has TRBV7-9 and TRBJ1-2; no clear D gene. Trimming took 4 bases from V and 5 from J, leaving 14 bases between them. Per germline, CDR1 SEHNR and CDR2 FQNEAQ (reference sequence). This CDR3 is built from 14 residues. CDR3 in amino acids: CASSSIGETYGYTF. The CDR3, as DNA: TGTGCCAGCAGCTCGATTGGAGAGACTTATGGCTACACCTTC.

This chain links TRBV3-1 (or the pseudogene TRBV3-2) with TRBJ2-1; no firm D call. The V end lost 1 base, the J end lost 9 bases, and 7 bases lay between the germline ends. The CDR3 has 12 amino acids. Germline assignment: CDR1 LGHDT and CDR2 YNNKEL (reference sequence). The CDR3 nucleotides are TGTGCCAGCAGCCAAGGTAGGGCTGAGCAGTTCTTC. Amino acid sequence: CASSQGRAEQFF.

This clone was found once. The rearrangement joins TRBV4-3 to TRBJ2-1; maybe TRBD2 (5 bases). V was cut by 0 bases and J by 7 bases, with 16 bases left in between. The germline V gene encodes CDR1 LGHNA and CDR2 YSLEER. The CDR3 has 16 amino acids. The CDR3 bases are TGCGCCAGCAGCCAAGATGAAGCAGGCGGGTTGAATGAGCAGTTCTTC. It encodes CASSQDEAGGLNEQFF.

J is TRBJ1-1 and V is TRBV7-3; D is perhaps TRBD1 (5 bases). V lost 3 bases to trimming and J lost 3 bases, with 8 bases between them. Germline CDR1 SGHTA, CDR2 FQGTGA. This CDR3 is built from 13 residues. CDR3 coding DNA: TGTGCCAGCAGCTTTTCAGGGTACACTGAAGCTTTCTTT. This encodes CASSFSGYTEAFF. Supplemented by reference TRBV7-3 and TRBJ1-1, the full variable domain reads GAGVSQTPSNKVTEKGKYVELRCDPISGHTALYWYRQSLGQGPEFLIYFQGTGAADDSGLPNDRFFAVRPEGSVSTLKIQRTERGDSAVYLCASSFSGYTEAFFGQGTRLTVV.

This clone was recorded at least ten times. The identical CDR3 is also encoded by other nucleotide sequences in the sample. The rearrangement uses TRBV7-9 and TRBJ1-4; tentative D call: TRBD1 (5 bases). The germline V and J ends were trimmed by 0 bases and 4 bases, with 9 bases remaining between them. Germline V CDR1 and CDR2: SEHNR, FQNEAQ (reference sequence). The CDR3 runs 15 residues. The DNA for the CDR3 is TGTGCCAGCAGCTTAGCGAGGGGTGATAATGAAAAACTGTTTTTT. This sequence encodes CASSLARGDNEKLFF.

V is TRBV9 and J is TRBJ2-7; D remains ambiguous. The CDR3 is 13 amino acids. The V gene lost 0 bases and the J gene lost 12 bases, with 16 bases spanning the gap. Germline lookup yields CDR1 SGDLS and CDR2 YYNGEE. The CDR3 reads CASSVDTSSAPYF. The CDR3 nucleotides are TGTGCCAGCAGCGTAGACACGAGTTCGGCTCCGTACTTC.

The genes are TRBV28 and TRBJ1-6; 7 bases fit TRBD1. This CDR3 is built from 17 residues. Unmatched junction bases numbered 12, after V lost 5 bases and J lost 5 bases. Germline CDR1 and CDR2: MDHEN and SYDVKM. The CDR3 nucleotides are TGTGCCAGCAGTCCCTGGACAGGCGCCGTAAATAATTCACCCCTCCACTTT. It specifies CASSPWTGAVNNSPLHF.

The chain uses TRBV12-5 and TRBJ2-1, with TRBD1 matching 10 bases. Trimming at V came to 6 bases and at J to 3 bases, leaving 5 bases not matched to a gene. The length of the CDR3 is 15 residues. The germline V gene has CDR1 LGHNT and CDR2 FRNRAP. CDR3 in DNA: TGTGCTAGTGGCTTAGGACAGGGGGACTACAATGAGCAGTTCTTC. Encoded protein: CASGLGQGDYNEQFF.

This chain links TRBV28 with TRBJ2-1, with D possibly matching TRBD1 (5 bases). The CDR3 runs to 13 residues. Germline CDR1 is MDHEN and CDR2 is SYDVKM. V was pared by 4 bases and J by 6 bases, with 10 bases between. The DNA for the CDR3 is TGTGCCAGCAGTTCGACAGTACTCAATGAGCAGTTCTTC. Translating gives CASSSTVLNEQFF.

V gene TRBV5-1 combines with J gene TRBJ1-6, with D uncertain. CDR1 SGHRS and CDR2 YFSETQ come from the germline V gene. The CDR3 length is 16 residues. V lost 0 bases to trimming and J lost 6 bases, with 13 bases between them. CDR3 in amino acids: CASSLEGSTVNSPLHF. The CDR3 region has the DNA TGCGCCAGCAGCTTGGAAGGGTCTACCGTTAATTCACCCCTCCACTTT. Variable domain in full (rest from reference TRBV5-1 and TRBJ1-6): KAGVTQTPRYLIKTRGQQVTLSCSPISGHRSVSWYQQTPGQGLQFLFEYFSETQRNKGNFPGRFSGRQFSNSRSEMNVSTLELGDSALYLCASSLEGSTVNSPLHFGNGTRLTVT.

The chain combines TRBV28 with TRBJ1-2; a weak D match, TRBD1 (5 bases). Trimming left V 2 bases short and J 2 bases short, with 9 bases between. CDR1 is MDHEN, CDR2 SYDVKM, per germline. The length of the CDR3 is 14 residues. CDR3 bases: TGTGCCAGCAGTTTACCAGGGAAAAACTATGGCTACACCTTC. The encoded protein is CASSLPGKNYGYTF.

The V call is TRBV7-3, the J call TRBJ1-6, with D perhaps TRBD1 (5 bases). CDR1 is SGHTA, CDR2 FQGTGA, per germline. This CDR3 spans 15 amino acids. V lost 5 bases to trimming and J lost 1 base, with 9 bases between them. The DNA for the CDR3 is TGTGCCAGCAGCCTTGGGGGTTCCTATAATTCACCCCTCCACTTT. This gives the protein CASSLGGSYNSPLHF.

The chain recombines TRBV30 with TRBJ2-2; 10 bases align to TRBD2. The V gene end was trimmed by 7 bases and the J gene end by 4 bases; junction bases not matched to a gene: 15. The CDR3 runs 17 residues. The germline CDR1 and CDR2 sequences are GTSNPN and SVGIG (reference sequence). The CDR3 loop is CASTTVSGRAITGELFF. CDR3 sequence (DNA): TGTGCCTCCACTACGGTCAGCGGGAGGGCTATCACCGGGGAGCTGTTTTTT.

J is TRBJ1-5 and V is TRBV19, with a possible D match to TRBD1 (5 bases). V was shortened by 6 bases and J by 1 base, with 7 bases between the two germline ends. In germline, CDR1 is LNHDA, CDR2 SQIVND (reference sequence). The CDR3 sequence is 13 residues long. CDR3 sequence reads: CASSRDSNQPQHF. The CDR3, as DNA: TGTGCCAGTAGCCGGGACAGCAATCAGCCCCAGCATTTT.

The chain links TRBV5-3 to TRBJ1-5; 7 bases line up with TRBD1. TRBV5-3 is classed as an ORF, of uncertain function. V lost 2 bases, J lost 0 bases, and 14 bases stayed unmatched. There are 19 residues in the CDR3. The CDR3 DNA is TGTGCCAGAAGCTTACCCAACCTGACAGGGAAGAATAGCAATCAGCCCCAGCATTTT. It translates to CARSLPNLTGKNSNQPQHF.

This clone showed up just a few times. The V and J genes are TRBV10-3 and TRBJ2-3; 7 nucleotides align to TRBD2. Germline CDR1 and CDR2: ENHRY and SYGVKD. The CDR3 totals 14 residues. Trimming took 8 bases from V and 6 from J; bases not matched to a gene: 11. CDR3 loop: CAIGPSGRSDTQYF. The CDR3, as DNA: TGTGCCATCGGTCCCTCCGGGAGGAGCGATACGCAGTATTTT.

V is TRBV7-9 and J is TRBJ2-7; 9 positions match TRBD1. The CDR3 covers 14 residues. Germline V gene data show CDR1 as SEHNR and CDR2 as FQNEAQ (reference sequence). J lost 1 base, V lost 5 bases, and 3 bases had no gene match. CDR3 loop: CASSPDRGSYEQYF. The CDR3 DNA reads as TGTGCCAGCAGCCCAGACAGGGGGTCCTACGAGCAGTACTTC.

The chain employs TRBV6-5 and TRBJ1-1; possibly TRBD1 for D (5 bases). The CDR3 length is 14 residues. V was pared by 8 bases and J by 0 bases, with 13 bases between. Germline-derived CDR1 and CDR2 are MNHEY and SVGAGI. The CDR3 loop is CASEKTVMNTEAFF. CDR3 coding DNA: TGTGCCAGCGAAAAGACAGTAATGAACACTGAAGCTTTCTTT.

This clone is a singleton in its sample. The chain links TRBV7-3 to TRBJ1-2; D may be TRBD1 (6 bases). Looked up from germline, CDR1 is SGHTA and CDR2 is FQGTGA. There are 12 residues in the CDR3. Between the trimmed V and J ends, which lost 9 bases and 8 bases, there was a span of 16 bases. The CDR3 sequence: CARLGGAEGYTF. CDR3 DNA sequence: TGTGCCAGACTGGGGGGGGCCGAAGGCTACACCTTC.

The CDR3 DNA reads TGTGCCAGCACCCTTAGAGCCGGGACTAGCGGCGGGGAGCAGTACTTC. Protein sequence: CASTLRAGTSGGEQYF. The chain combines TRBV27 with TRBJ2-7; 11 nucleotides align to TRBD2. The CDR3 loop spans 16 amino acids. Germline V lookup: CDR1 MNHEY, CDR2 SMNVEV (reference sequence). Trimming removed 7 bases from V and 7 bases from J; junction bases left unmatched: 15.

The chain has TRBV5-1 and TRBJ1-2; TRBD1 matches 9 bases. The CDR3 contains 14 residues. Per the germline V gene, CDR1 is SGHRS and CDR2 is YFSETQ. The trim removed 4 bases at V and 6 bases at J, leaving 7 bases unmatched. CDR3 DNA: TGCGCCAGCAGCCAAGGGACAGGGAAGAATGGCTACACCTTC. This sequence encodes CASSQGTGKNGYTF.

J is TRBJ2-3 and V is TRBV7-9; 10 nucleotides agree with TRBD1. V shed 5 bases and J 0 bases; nucleotides not matched to a gene: 5. The CDR3 loop spans 16 amino acids. CDR1 is SEHNR, CDR2 FQNEAQ, per germline (reference sequence). This CDR3 is CASSRGTGVSTDTQYF. The CDR3 DNA reads TGTGCCAGCAGCCGAGGGACAGGGGTTAGCACAGATACGCAGTATTTT.

The J gene is TRBJ1-1, the V gene TRBV10-3; D is unclear. The CDR3 loop spans 13 amino acids. Per germline, CDR1 ENHRY and CDR2 SYGVKD. Trimming left V 7 bases short and J 0 bases short, with 9 bases between. CDR3 sequence reads: CAIIDWMNTEAFF. The CDR3 DNA is TGTGCCATCATTGACTGGATGAACACTGAAGCTTTCTTT.

The rearrangement joins TRBV7-9 to TRBJ1-2; TRBD1 aligns across 12 bases. In germline, CDR1 is SEHNR, CDR2 FQNEAQ (reference sequence). CDR3 length equals 17 residues. Trimming took 3 bases from V and 3 from J; bases not matched to a gene: 8. CDR3 sequence reads: CASSLQGTGGLHYGYTF. As DNA, the CDR3 is TGTGCCAGCAGCTTGCAGGGGACAGGGGGCTTACACTATGGCTACACCTTC.

This clone was seen once. The chain carries TRBV30 and TRBJ1-5; D not resolved. Germline V gene data show CDR1 as GTSNPN and CDR2 as SVGIG (reference sequence). The CDR3 runs to 16 residues. Deletions cut 3 bases from V and 0 bases from J, with 15 bases between. For the CDR3, the DNA is TGTGCCTGGAGCTATATGTCGGGTTATAGCAATCAGCCCCAGCATTTT. Amino acids: CAWSYMSGYSNQPQHF.

Details on this clone: This same CDR3 is encoded by further DNA sequences in the sample. The chain uses TRBV18 and TRBJ2-7; 8 bases are a match to TRBD1. This CDR3 has 15 residues. In germline, CDR1 is KGHSH, CDR2 LQKENI. With 3 bases clipped from V and 0 bases from J, the junction kept 4 bases outside the gene matches. The CDR3 DNA reads TGTGCCAGCTCACCGAGGACAGGGAGCTCCTACGAGCAGTACTTC. Amino acid sequence: CASSPRTGSSYEQYF.